The rows below give T cell receptor beta chains drawn from one sample of a study of blood T cell repertoires in COVID-19. Only in-frame clones appear in the TCRdb table, and some are missing; sequencing was by immunoSEQ multiplex PCR. This table has a few hundred thousand clones, 86% appearing once. Sequenced: peripheral blood. The origin of the receptors is a woman in her forties or fifties with COVID-19, enrolled during active disease. The conserved cysteine and the conserved F or W are not part of the CDR3 here.

j_call | cdr3_length | v_call | cdr3_aa
TRBJ2-3 | 13 | TRBV10-3 | AINGDRTGTDTQY
TRBJ1-6 | 17 | TRBV7-2 | ASSLFGPLGTDYNSPLH
TRBJ2-7 | 14 | TRBV5-1 | ASSLYQGAPGYEQY
TRBJ2-1 | 12 | TRBV5-5 | ASSPYRGSDEQF
TRBJ2-7 | 13 | TRBV9 | ASSVTPGQGYEQY
TRBJ1-2 | 11 | TRBV3-1/TRBV3-2 | ASSHRANYGYT
TRBJ1-1 | 13 | TRBV4-1 | ASSHRTGLNTEAF
TRBJ1-2 | 12 | TRBV19 | ASSMGTGAAGYT
TRBJ1-1 | 13 | TRBV30 | AWGRVGTSNTEAF
TRBJ2-2 | 16 | TRBV5-4 | ASSVFLGARSNTGELF
TRBJ2-5 | 12 | TRBV6-1 | ASSEAGSRETQY
TRBJ2-6 | 13 | TRBV28 | ASSPGGAGANVLT
TRBJ1-1 | 14 | TRBV27 | ASRSIGDRGRTEAF
TRBJ2-3 | 15 | TRBV11-3 | ASSVGLAGLSTDTQY
TRBJ1-5 | 12 | TRBV4-2 | ASSGSGLNQPQH
TRBJ2-2 | 13 | TRBV6-2/TRBV6-3 | ASSYYTAGAGELF
TRBJ2-3 | 14 | TRBV24-1 | ATSEPTSGGPDTQY
TRBJ2-7 | 12 | TRBV27 | ASRQGAGHYEQY
TRBJ2-1 | 13 | TRBV12-5 | ASGFVRVGNNEQF
TRBJ1-2 | 13 | TRBV3-1/TRBV3-2 | ASSQDSTAFYGYT
TRBJ1-2 | 11 | TRBV6-5 | ASSYTRETGYT
TRBJ2-7 | 10 | TRBV7-9 | AAGGTSYEQY
TRBJ1-1 | 15 | TRBV5-5 | ASSLGPHDRGRQFGF
TRBJ2-3 | 16 | TRBV7-6 | ASSQGLAGAGGTDTQY
TRBJ1-2 | 13 | TRBV10-2 | ASSPRQGTSYGYT
TRBJ2-4 | 12 | TRBV11-3 | ASSPGGSKNIQY
TRBJ2-2 | 13 | TRBV27 | ASSLAAGPTGELF
TRBJ2-1 | 10 | TRBV5-4 | ASSPGTSEQF
TRBJ1-2 | 12 | TRBV4-1 | ASSQETGTYGYT
TRBJ2-2 | 12 | TRBV7-2 | ASRPDGGTGELF
TRBJ2-7 | 11 | TRBV5-1 | ASRAGNLYEQY
TRBJ2-1 | 15 | TRBV5-1 | ASSFSGGESSYNEQF
TRBJ2-2 | 12 | TRBV3-1/TRBV3-2 | ASSQGRNTGELF
TRBJ1-4 | 7 | TRBV21-1 | ANRHKLF
TRBJ2-2 | 12 | TRBV19 | ASRRDSNTGELF
TRBJ1-2 | 14 | TRBV19 | ASRALGRDAQGAYT
TRBJ2-2 | 12 | TRBV3-1/TRBV3-2 | ASSQSGRTGELF
TRBJ1-3 | 13 | TRBV19 | ASSPDRGAGNTIY
TRBJ2-2 | 14 | TRBV24-1 | ATSDPVYANTGELF
TRBJ2-1 | 15 | TRBV15 | ATSQRIPGQGADEQF
TRBJ2-3 | 15 | TRBV19 | ASSPRMGGRRTDTQY
TRBJ2-2 | 13 | TRBV11-2 | ASSYGGYNTGELF
TRBJ2-1 | 14 | TRBV19 | ASSMLGLAGGHEQF
TRBJ2-1 | 12 | TRBV9 | ASSVGLASSEQF
TRBJ2-7 | 13 | TRBV4-1 | ASSPSDSPSYEQY
TRBJ2-1 | 14 | TRBV6-4 | ASSDSLRGGHNEQF
TRBJ1-5 | 13 | TRBV24-1 | ATSDRTGPNQPQH
TRBJ2-3 | 13 | TRBV10-3 | AISDSLAVTDTQY
TRBJ2-1 | 10 | TRBV18 | ASSLDNNEQF
TRBJ2-3 | 14 | TRBV4-2 | ASSQDQGGSGDTQY
TRBJ1-4 | 13 | TRBV5-4 | ASSSNRGGYEKLF
TRBJ1-1 | 12 | TRBV19 | ASRPGMMNTEAF
TRBJ2-3 | 13 | TRBV18 | ASSPNWQGMDTQY
TRBJ1-3 | 9 | TRBV10-3 | AISVTDTIY